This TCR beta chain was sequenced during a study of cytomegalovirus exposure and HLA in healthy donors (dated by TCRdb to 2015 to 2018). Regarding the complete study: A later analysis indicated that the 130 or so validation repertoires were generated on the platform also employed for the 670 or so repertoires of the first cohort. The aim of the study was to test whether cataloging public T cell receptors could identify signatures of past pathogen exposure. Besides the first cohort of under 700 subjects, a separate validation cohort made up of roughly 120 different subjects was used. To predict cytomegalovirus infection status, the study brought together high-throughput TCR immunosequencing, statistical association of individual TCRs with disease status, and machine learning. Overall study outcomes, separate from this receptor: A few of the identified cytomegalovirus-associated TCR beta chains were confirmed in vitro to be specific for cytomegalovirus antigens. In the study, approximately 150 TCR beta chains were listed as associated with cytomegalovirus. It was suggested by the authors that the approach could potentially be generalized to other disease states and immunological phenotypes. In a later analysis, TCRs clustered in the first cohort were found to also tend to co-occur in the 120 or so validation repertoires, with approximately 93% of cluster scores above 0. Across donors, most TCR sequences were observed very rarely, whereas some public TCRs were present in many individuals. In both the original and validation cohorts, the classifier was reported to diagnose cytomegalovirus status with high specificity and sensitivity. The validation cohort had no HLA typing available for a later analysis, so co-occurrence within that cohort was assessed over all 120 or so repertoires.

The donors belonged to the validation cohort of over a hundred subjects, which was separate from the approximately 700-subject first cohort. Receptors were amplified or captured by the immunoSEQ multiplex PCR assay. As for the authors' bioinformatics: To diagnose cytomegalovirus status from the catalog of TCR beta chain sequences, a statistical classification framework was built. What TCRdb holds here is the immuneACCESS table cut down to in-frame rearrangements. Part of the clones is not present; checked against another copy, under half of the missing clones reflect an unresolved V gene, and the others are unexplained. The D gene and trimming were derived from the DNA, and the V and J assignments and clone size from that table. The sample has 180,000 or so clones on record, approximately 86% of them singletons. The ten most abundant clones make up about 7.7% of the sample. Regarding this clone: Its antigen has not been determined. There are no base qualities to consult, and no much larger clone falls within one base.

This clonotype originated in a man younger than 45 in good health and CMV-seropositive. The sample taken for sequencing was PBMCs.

The CDR3 sequence is CSVEPDRGTSYTF. The base sequence is TGCAGCGTTGAGCCCGACAGGGGAACAAGCTACACCTTC. The rearranged chain carries TRBV29-1 and TRBJ1-2; 8 central nucleotides agree with TRBD1. The CDR3 spans 13 residues, from the cysteine through the phenylalanine. CDR3 DNA only is kept here, 39 bases in frame from base 1. CDR1 and CDR2 are read off the germline V gene as SQVTM and ANQGSEA. From V the trimming removes 3 bases and from J it removes 9 bases, while the gene matches leave 9 bases of the junction unaccounted for.